Only one count was recorded for the clone carrying this TCR beta chain. These data are taken from a study of blood T cell repertoires in COVID-19. The wider study: The samples span acute and convalescent COVID-19 from the United States, Italy and Spain. From T cells, B-cell-depleted T cells, or PBMCs came the material, which was cDNA or gDNA.

As originally analysed: Estimated nucleated cell counts came from reference gene primer amplification. Using immunoSEQ multiplex PCR, the repertoire was profiled, and TCRdb retains in-frame clones only, with some absent. V and J calls and clone size are those listed in that table; D and trimming were worked out from the DNA. The repertoire consists of 60,000 or so clones, with about 91% occurring once and the leading ten covering approximately 4.3%. V was pared by 0 bases and J by 4 bases, with 4 bases of the junction left unmatched. CDR1 SGHTS and CDR2 YDEGEE come from the germline V gene. This CDR3 has 16 amino acids.

The TCR sequence derives from a man aged 55 to 69 with acute or convalescent COVID-19. This rearrangement joins TRBV5-8 to TRBJ2-5, with 12 positions matching TRBD2. Sequencing was done on a sample of peripheral blood. The CDR3 bases are TGTGCCAGCAGCTTGGAGCTAGCGGGAGGGCGAGAGACCCAGTACTTC. Translation gives CASSLELAGGRETQYF.